This T cell receptor beta chain stems from a study of Ad26.COV2.S vaccination and SARS-CoV-2 variants. Overall study: Once or twice, 56 days apart, Ad26.COV2.S was delivered intramuscularly.

Note on this clone: Its antigen is undetermined.

Findings of the study overall: Spike-specific CD8+ and CD4+ T cell responses reportedly showed substantial breadth after vaccination.

Assay: immunoSEQ multiplex PCR; the TCRdb copy retains only in-frame clones and omits some. The data show approximately 460,000 clones, 80% to 90% seen once. Treatment of the sample: some 20 received Ad26.COV2.S at low or high dose, single or two shots; 5 received placebo; per-sample allocation not given. Day 63 following the first vaccine or placebo injection was when the samples were taken. Germline V lookup: CDR1 LGHNA, CDR2 YSLEER. The V end lost 5 bases, the J end lost 1 base, and 17 bases lay between the germline ends. The CDR3 covers 16 residues. This chain joins TRBV4-3 and TRBJ1-2; D gene uncertain. This specimen consisted of peripheral blood, obtained in a trial of Ad26.COV2.S vaccine versus placebo. The TCR was taken from a person aged 18-65 years who received the Ad26.COV2.S COVID-19 vaccine or a placebo. CDR3 in amino acids: CASSNVVGTYNYGYTF. The CDR3 DNA reads TGCGCCAGCAGCAACGTAGTGGGAACCTATAACTATGGCTACACCTTC.